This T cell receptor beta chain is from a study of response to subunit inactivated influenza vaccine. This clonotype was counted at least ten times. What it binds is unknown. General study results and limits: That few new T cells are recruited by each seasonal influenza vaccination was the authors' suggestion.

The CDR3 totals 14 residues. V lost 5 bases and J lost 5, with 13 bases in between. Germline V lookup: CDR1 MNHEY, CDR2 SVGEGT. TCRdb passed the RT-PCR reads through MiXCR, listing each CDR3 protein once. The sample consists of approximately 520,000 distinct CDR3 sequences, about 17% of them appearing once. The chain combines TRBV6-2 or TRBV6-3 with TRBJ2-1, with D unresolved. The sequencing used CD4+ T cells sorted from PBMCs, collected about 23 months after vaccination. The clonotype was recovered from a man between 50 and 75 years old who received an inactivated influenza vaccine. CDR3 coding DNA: TGTGCCAGCAGTGGCCCGTGGTCCGACAATGAGCAGTTCTTC. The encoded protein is CASSGPWSDNEQFF.